This entry concerns a single T cell receptor (beta chain). No antigen is known for it. The entry originates in a study of T cells in localized non-small cell lung cancer. Whole-study results and caveats: Researchers found a median around 61 of the top 100 tumor clones in adjacent lung. Sequence data derive from only one tumor region, so heterogeneity remains possible.

This CDR3 comprises 15 residues. V was pared by 1 base and J by 1 base, with 8 bases between. Germline CDR1 SGHTA, CDR2 FQGNSA. The data were produced by immunoSEQ multiplex PCR, yet TCRdb's version contains in-frame clones alone and is incomplete. The repertoire holds roughly 16,000 clones, with more than 75% as singletons. The rearrangement joins TRBV7-2 to TRBJ1-3, with D hard to call. The TCR sequence derives from an older male donor with stage I lung adenocarcinoma. The source was peripheral blood, collected before any cancer treatment. The CDR3 sequence: CASSLEAGSGNTIYF. The CDR3 nucleotides are TGTGCCAGCAGCTTAGAAGCAGGATCTGGAAACACCATATATTTT. The whole variable domain, remainder taken from reference TRBV7-2 and TRBJ1-3, is GAGVSQSPSNKVTEKGKDVELRCDPISGHTALYWYRQSLGQGLEFLIYFQGNSAPDKSGLPSDRFSAERTGGSVSTLTIQRTQQEDSAVYLCASSLEAGSGNTIYFGEGSWLTVV.